A single sample is the source of the 2 T cell receptor beta chains below, sequenced in a study of blood T cell repertoires in COVID-19. Produced via immunoSEQ multiplex PCR; TCRdb's table is partial and in-frame only. The sample records around 230,000 clones, over 65% being singletons. Sample: peripheral blood. The receptors originated from a woman in her 70s with active or convalescent COVID-19.

About this clone itself: The sample contains more than one DNA sequence encoding this CDR3. The rearrangement joins TRBV12-3 or TRBV12-4 to TRBJ1-2, with 7 bases fitting TRBD1. V was pared by 5 bases and J by 3 bases, with 3 bases of the junction left unmatched. This CDR3 spans 13 amino acids. CDR3: CASSPDRDYGYTF. CDR3 bases: TGTGCCAGCAGTCCAGACAGGGACTATGGCTACACCTTC.

This clone turned up a few times. This sequence joins TRBV10-2 and TRBJ2-7; 7 bases match TRBD1. The germline V gene encodes CDR1 WSHSY and CDR2 SAAADI. J was trimmed by 4 bases and V by 2 bases; bases with no gene match: 8. The CDR3 totals 15 residues. In nucleotides, the CDR3 is TGCGCCAGCAGTGAGCCCCGGCAGGGGGTGTACGAGCAGTACTTC. This codes for CASSEPRQGVYEQYF.